This TCR beta chain was sequenced in a study of blood T cell repertoires in COVID-19. Across the study: Material from acute and convalescent COVID-19 was sourced from the United States, Italy and Spain. The analysed material was cDNA or gDNA that came from T cells, B-cell-depleted T cells, or PBMCs.

As handled by the study authors: Reference gene primer amplification gave estimated nucleated cell counts. TCRdb's copy holds only in-frame clones and misses some; the assay was immunoSEQ multiplex PCR. The DNA was the basis for D and trimming; V, J and clone size are from that table. Of 290,000 or so clones in the sample, about 82% were seen once. In germline, CDR1 is MDHEN, CDR2 SYDVKM. The V and J ends lost 3 bases and 2 bases respectively, with 10 bases between them. The CDR3 spans 14 residues. This receptor was obtained from a man over 45 with active or convalescent COVID-19. The J gene is TRBJ1-2, the V gene TRBV28, with a possible D match to TRBD1 (6 bases). Sequences were obtained from peripheral blood. CDR3: CASSFWGQNYGYTF. The CDR3 DNA follows: TGTGCCAGCAGTTTTTGGGGACAAAACTATGGCTACACCTTC.